Each of the 28 T cell receptor beta chains below was sequenced from the same sample in a study of OX40 agonist ivuxolimab in advanced cancers. Profiling relied on immunoSEQ multiplex PCR, and the TCRdb table lists in-frame clones only, not all of them. The sample carries fewer than 55,000 clones, around 80% recorded once. Source: CD4+ or CD8+ T cells sorted from blood, taken in a trial of the OX40 agonist ivuxolimab. These receptors originate from an adult with an advanced solid tumor such as melanoma, head and neck, liver or kidney cancer.

The chain is built from TRBV7-9 and TRBJ2-3, with D perhaps TRBD2 (6 bases). Germline V CDR1 and CDR2: SEHNR, FQNEAQ (reference sequence). V was cut by 5 bases and J by 3 bases, with 9 bases left in between. CDR3 size: 13 residues. The CDR3 DNA reads as TGTGCCAGCAGCGGAGGGACGACAGATACGCAGTATTTT. Translating gives CASSGGTTDTQYF.

The chain couples TRBV5-4 to TRBJ2-7, with TRBD2 identical over 10 bases. The CDR3 consists of 15 residues. Germline values: CDR1 SGHNT, CDR2 YYREEE (reference sequence). After removal of 4 bases from V and 2 bases from J, the junction contained 6 bases not matched to a gene. The CDR3 is CASSVTLAGAYEQYF. The CDR3 nucleotides are TGTGCCAGCAGCGTTACTCTAGCGGGGGCCTACGAGCAGTACTTC.

The J gene is TRBJ2-7, the V gene TRBV4-1; D possibly corresponds to TRBD1 (6 bases). Germline lookup yields CDR1 MGHRA and CDR2 YSYEKL. V lost 1 base and J lost 3, with 13 bases in between. CDR3 size: 15 residues. The CDR3 spells CASSQVWTDRYEQYF. CDR3 bases: TGCGCCAGCAGCCAAGTTTGGACAGATCGCTACGAGCAGTACTTC.

This clone appeared a few times. DNA of the CDR3: TGTGCCAGCAGCCCTACTTTACAGGGCTCCTACGAGCAGTACTTC. Translated, it gives CASSPTLQGSYEQYF. The chain carries TRBV7-6 and TRBJ2-7; the D gene is possibly TRBD1 (6 bases). Between the trimmed V and J ends, which lost 5 bases and 0 bases, there was a span of 14 bases. Germline V gene data show CDR1 as SGHVS and CDR2 as FNYEAQ. This CDR3 comprises 15 residues. Supplemented by reference TRBV7-6 and TRBJ2-7, the full variable domain reads GAGVSQSPRYKVTKRGQDVALRCDPISGHVSLYWYRQALGQGPEFLTYFNYEAQQDKSGLPNDRFSAERPEGSISTLTIQRTEQRDSAMYRCASSPTLQGSYEQYFGPGTRLTVT.

The chain is built from TRBV21-1 and TRBJ2-5; the DNA was not compared with TRBD2, the D call given in the table. TRBV21-1 is a pseudogene segment. The CDR3 runs 15 residues. The CDR3 loop reads CASSWRPQNKETQYF. CDR3 bases: TGTGCCAGCAGCTGGAGGCCCCAGAATAAAGAGACCCAGTACTTC.

This sequence joins TRBV7-7 and TRBJ2-5, with 16 nucleotides matching TRBD2. Germline loops: CDR1 SSHAT, CDR2 FNYEAQ (reference sequence). The length of the CDR3 is 17 residues. V dropped 5 bases and J dropped 2; count of bases not matched to a gene: 5. As DNA, the CDR3 is TGTGCCAGCAGCCAGGGACTAGCGGGAGGGTTGCAAGAGACCCAGTACTTC. Protein sequence: CASSQGLAGGLQETQYF.

Only a few counts were recorded for this clone. Within the sample, other DNA sequences also encode this same CDR3. For the CDR3, the DNA is TGTGCCAGCAGCGTAGGGGTCAGCAATCAGCCCCAGCATTTT. Its translation is CASSVGVSNQPQHF. The chain links TRBV9 to TRBJ1-5; D is ambiguous. V lost 0 bases, J lost 1 base, and 5 bases lay in between. The CDR3 has 14 residues. Looked up from germline, CDR1 is SGDLS and CDR2 is YYNGEE.

The chain links TRBV5-1 to TRBJ2-5; possibly TRBD1 for D (6 bases). Matching the DNA end better, TRBJ2-7 makes the J call doubtful. CDR1 is SGHRS and CDR2 is YFSETQ in the germline V gene. The CDR3 runs 14 residues. CDR3 protein: CASSLRGGPLEQYF. The CDR3 DNA is TGCGCCAGCAGCCTCCGAGGGGGTCCTCTCGAGCAGTACTTC.

The chain links TRBV9 to TRBJ2-7; the D is unclear. V was shortened by 4 bases and J by 7 bases, with 15 bases between the two germline ends. The germline V gene has CDR1 SGDLS and CDR2 YYNGEE. The CDR3 loop spans 13 amino acids. The CDR3 DNA reads TGTGCCAGCAGCCCCACCCCGGCGAGGGAGCAGTACTTC. Protein product: CASSPTPAREQYF.

The chain uses TRBV5-1 and TRBJ2-2; weak D call: TRBD1 (7 bases). In germline, CDR1 is SGHRS, CDR2 YFSETQ. The V end was cut by 4 bases, the J end by 7 bases, with 14 bases between. This CDR3 comprises 14 residues. Here the CDR3 reads CASSPEGAGGELFF. CDR3 nucleotide sequence: TGCGCCAGCAGCCCGGAGGGGGCTGGCGGGGAGCTGTTTTTT.

The rearrangement uses TRBV2 and TRBJ2-1, with D tentatively TRBD1 (6 bases). Germline lookup yields CDR1 SNHLY and CDR2 FYNNEI. CDR3 length equals 13 residues. Trimming left V 6 bases short and J 6 bases short, with 12 bases between. CDR3 amino acids: CASRQQGSNEQFF. The DNA of the CDR3 is TGTGCCAGCAGGCAACAGGGAAGCAATGAGCAGTTCTTC.

The V and J genes are TRBV7-9 and TRBJ2-5; D unresolved. The CDR3 loop spans 12 amino acids. Germline V CDR1 and CDR2: SEHNR, FQNEAQ (reference sequence). The V end was cut by 5 bases, the J end by 2 bases, with 6 bases between. CDR3 coding DNA: TGTGCCAGCAGCGGCAGGCAAGAGACCCAGTACTTC. Its protein product is CASSGRQETQYF. The full variable domain, its missing parts supplied by reference TRBV7-9 and TRBJ2-5, is DTGVSQNPRHKITKRGQNVTFRCDPISEHNRLYWYRQTLGQGPEFLTYFQNEAQLEKSRLLSDRFSAERPKGSFSTLEIQRTEQGDSAMYLCASSGRQETQYFGPGTRLLVL.

This chain connects TRBV27 to TRBJ2-1, with a tentative D call TRBD1 (5 bases). The V gene lost 0 bases and the J gene lost 4 bases, with 10 bases spanning the gap. There are 15 residues in the CDR3. Germline CDR1 reads MNHEY; CDR2 reads SMNVEV (reference sequence). CDR3 protein: CASSLSLPGYNEQFF. CDR3 nucleotides: TGTGCCAGCAGTTTATCCCTCCCAGGGTACAATGAGCAGTTCTTC.

This chain joins TRBV7-9 and TRBJ2-5; D unresolved. The CDR3 has 14 residues. V was trimmed by 2 bases and J by 5 bases, leaving 12 bases between them. CDR1 and CDR2 (germline): SEHNR, FQNEAQ (reference sequence). CDR3 in DNA: TGTGCCAGCAGCTTATCTACGGGCCTGGAGACCCAGTACTTC. This encodes CASSLSTGLETQYF.

The CDR3 here is CASSLGSGTEAFF. The CDR3 bases are TGTGCCAGCAGCTTAGGGTCTGGGACTGAAGCTTTCTTT. The V gene is TRBV11-2, the J gene TRBJ1-1, with unresolved D. The CDR3 runs 13 residues. Germline loops: CDR1 SGHAT, CDR2 FQNNGV. V was pared by 1 base and J by 5 bases, with 8 bases between.

The chain links TRBV5-4 to TRBJ1-5; 9 bases line up with TRBD1. Trimming took 0 bases from V and 6 from J; bases not matched to a gene: 7. CDR1 and CDR2 from the germline V gene are SGHNT and YYREEE (reference sequence). CDR3 size: 16 residues. CDR3 nucleotide sequence: TGTGCCAGCAGCTTGGGCTGGGACAGGGTGGTTCAGCCCCAGCATTTT. This gives the protein CASSLGWDRVVQPQHF.

The rearrangement joins TRBV27 to TRBJ2-1; maybe TRBD2 (6 bases). CDR1 and CDR2 from the germline V gene are MNHEY and SMNVEV (reference sequence). Trimming stripped 6 bases from V and 6 bases from J, with 9 bases between. The CDR3 runs 12 residues. As DNA, the CDR3 is TGTGCCAGCAGCGAAGCGGGCAATGAGCAGTTCTTC. Translating it yields CASSEAGNEQFF.

The chain links TRBV27 to TRBJ1-5; D possibly corresponds to TRBD1 (5 bases). Trimming left V 3 bases short and J 1 base short, with 7 bases between. Per the germline V gene, CDR1 is MNHEY and CDR2 is SMNVEV (reference sequence). There are 14 residues in the CDR3. The CDR3 coding sequence is TGTGCCAGCAGTTTTGCAGGGAGCAATCAGCCCCAGCATTTT. Residues: CASSFAGSNQPQHF.

This chain connects TRBV4-1 to TRBJ2-5, with D possibly TRBD1 on 6 matching bases. Per germline, CDR1 MGHRA and CDR2 YSYEKL. The CDR3 is made up of 12 amino acids. For the CDR3, the DNA is TGCGTACAGGGTTCCGCCCGGTGGGCCCAGTACTTC. This codes for CVQGSARWAQYF.

This chain uses TRBV6-7 with TRBJ1-1; D is undetermined. TRBV6-7 is an ORF, and what it does is uncertain. The CDR3 consists of 12 residues. V dropped 8 bases and J dropped 3 bases, with 10 bases sitting between them. The CDR3: CASALIHTEAFF. As DNA, the CDR3 is TGTGCCAGCGCCTTGATTCACACTGAAGCTTTCTTT.

Here the CDR3 DNA reads TGTGCCAGCACCCCCTACGAATTCACTAATGAAAAACTGTTTTTT. Protein: CASTPYEFTNEKLFF. The chain has TRBV9 and TRBJ1-4; D gene uncertain. Germline CDR1 and CDR2: SGDLS and YYNGEE. V was shortened by 6 bases and J by 2 bases, with 14 bases between the two germline ends. This CDR3 has 15 amino acids.

This clone was observed once. V usage is TRBV15 and J usage is TRBJ2-5; 11 bases are a match to TRBD2. The CDR3 has 15 amino acids. Looked up from germline, CDR1 is LNHNV and CDR2 is YYDKDF (reference sequence). After removal of 8 bases from V and 4 bases from J, the junction contained 9 bases not matched to a gene. CDR3 sequence reads: CATFATSGGVETQYF. CDR3 nucleotides: TGTGCCACCTTTGCCACTAGCGGGGGAGTAGAGACCCAGTACTTC. The full variable domain, completed using reference TRBV15 and TRBJ2-5, is DAMVIQNPRYQVTQFGKPVTLSCSQTLNHNVMYWYQQKSSQAPKLLFHYYDKDFNNEADTPDNFQSRRPNTSFCFLDIRSPGLGDTAMYLCATFATSGGVETQYFGPGTRLLVL.

The genes are TRBV4-2 and TRBJ2-3; no firm D call. V was cut by 0 bases and J by 1 base, with 5 bases left in between. This CDR3 is built from 14 residues. Germline CDR1 LGHNA, CDR2 YNFKEQ. The CDR3 reads CASSQEIGTDTQYF. The CDR3 bases are TGTGCCAGCAGCCAAGAAATCGGCACAGATACGCAGTATTTT.

The V gene is TRBV7-7, the J gene TRBJ2-2, with D perhaps TRBD2 (5 bases). The germline gives CDR1 SSHAT, CDR2 FNYEAQ (reference sequence). Trimming cost V 2 bases and J 5 bases, with 12 bases left between them. The CDR3 length is 15 residues. CDR3 DNA: TGTGCCAGCAGCTTAATGGGAGCAGAAACCGGGGAGCTGTTTTTT. This encodes CASSLMGAETGELFF.

The J gene is TRBJ2-7, the V gene TRBV19, with D possibly being TRBD1 (6 bases). The CDR3 has 15 residues. Trimming left V 1 base short and J 2 bases short, with 12 bases between. The germline V gene encodes CDR1 LNHDA and CDR2 SQIVND (reference sequence). CDR3 coding DNA: TGTGCCAGTAGTATAGGTACAGGGCCTACCTACGAGCAGTACTTC. Residues: CASSIGTGPTYEQYF.

This chain connects TRBV27 to TRBJ1-6; 7 bases line up with TRBD1. Germline trimming cut 3 bases from V and 6 bases from J; bases unmatched to any gene: 8. CDR3 size: 16 residues. Germline V gene lookup returns CDR1 MNHEY and CDR2 SMNVEV (reference sequence). The CDR3 nucleotides are TGTGCCAGCAGTTTCACCTCCGGGACAGTTAATTCACCCCTCCACTTT. Residues: CASSFTSGTVNSPLHF.

The chain recombines TRBV19 with TRBJ1-1; no definite D call. Germline V lookup: CDR1 LNHDA, CDR2 SQIVND (reference sequence). The CDR3 loop spans 12 amino acids. Trimming removed 6 bases from V and 0 bases from J, with 5 bases in between. This CDR3 reads CASSAMNTEAFF. The CDR3 nucleotides are TGTGCCAGTAGCGCTATGAACACTGAAGCTTTCTTT.

The V and J genes are TRBV7-3 and TRBJ2-2, with 8 nucleotides matching TRBD2. This CDR3 comprises 15 residues. V lost 5 bases to trimming and J lost 6 bases; unmatched junction nucleotides: 8. The germline V gene encodes CDR1 SGHTA and CDR2 FQGTGA. The CDR3 DNA sequence: TGTGCCAGCAGCGCCTCTAGCGGGTTACCCGGGGAGCTGTTTTTT. Translation gives CASSASSGLPGELFF.